The 25 T cell receptor beta chains reported below all come from one sample, sequenced in a study of shared clonotypes between healthy human individuals. Measured with immunoSEQ multiplex PCR; TCRdb has only the in-frame clones, and not every one. The sample carries 2 million to 3 million clones, about 92% recorded once. The sequenced material came from naive CD4+ T cells sorted from blood. Subset described: CD45RA+ positively selected. The source of these receptors is a man aged 18 to 29 in good health.

This clone was counted once. The V and J genes are TRBV7-9 and TRBJ1-1; no firm D call. In germline, CDR1 is SEHNR, CDR2 FQNEAQ (reference sequence). There are 13 residues in the CDR3. V lost 2 bases and J 7 bases, leaving 11 bases between the germline ends. The CDR3 sequence: CASSLNPAHEAFF. The CDR3 bases are TGTGCCAGCAGCTTAAACCCAGCTCATGAAGCTTTCTTT.

This chain links TRBV7-2 with TRBJ2-7, with D tentatively TRBD1 (5 bases). There are 14 residues in the CDR3. V dropped 3 bases and J dropped 0 bases, with 9 bases sitting between them. CDR1 SGHTA and CDR2 FQGNSA come from the germline V gene. In DNA, the CDR3 is TGTGCCAGCAGCTTTCAAGGGGCCTCCTACGAGCAGTACTTC. Encoded protein: CASSFQGASYEQYF.

This clone occurred once. The rearrangement links TRBV7-9 to TRBJ1-1, with D maybe TRBD1 (5 bases). The germline V gene encodes CDR1 SEHNR and CDR2 FQNEAQ (reference sequence). The ends were cut back, 4 bases at V and 2 bases at J, with 14 bases in the middle. This CDR3 comprises 15 residues. The CDR3 sequence is CASSSPTQGNTEAFF. DNA of the CDR3: TGTGCCAGCAGCTCCCCGACGCAGGGAAACACTGAAGCTTTCTTT.

This rearrangement joins TRBV5-6 to TRBJ1-3; D gene unclear. The CDR3 has 14 amino acids. The germline V gene has CDR1 SGHDT and CDR2 YYEEEE. Trimming took 4 bases from V and 1 from J, leaving 9 bases between them. CDR3 region: CASSKGESGNTIYF. The CDR3, as DNA: TGTGCCAGCAGCAAGGGAGAGTCTGGAAACACCATATATTTT.

This clone was detected only a few times. The chain links TRBV7-9 to TRBJ1-5; 10 bases map to TRBD1. Germline V gene data show CDR1 as SEHNR and CDR2 as FQNEAQ (reference sequence). This CDR3 comprises 15 residues. V lost 4 bases and J lost 4; bases outside the gene matches: 4. CDR3 loop: CASSWDRGSNQPQHF. In DNA form, the CDR3 reads TGTGCCAGCAGCTGGGACAGGGGCTCGAATCAGCCCCAGCATTTT.

The genes are TRBV6-6 and TRBJ2-5; tentatively, D is TRBD2 (7 bases). Trimming cost V 5 bases and J 4 bases, with 14 bases left between them. The germline CDR1 and CDR2 sequences are MNHNY and SVGAGI (reference sequence). This CDR3 is 14 amino acids long. The DNA of the CDR3 is TGTGCCAGCAGTACCCCCGGGGGGCTAGAGACCCAGTACTTC. This sequence encodes CASSTPGGLETQYF.

About this clone: This specimen includes other DNA sequences encoding the same CDR3. The chain uses TRBV5-1 and TRBJ2-5, with 7 bases fitting TRBD2. The germline V gene encodes CDR1 SGHRS and CDR2 YFSETQ. The CDR3 has 15 residues. The trim removed 4 bases at V and 1 base at J, leaving 7 bases unmatched. CDR3 nucleotide sequence: TGCGCCAGCAGCCGGGCTAGCGGACCCCAAGAGACCCAGTACTTC. This encodes CASSRASGPQETQYF.

The rearrangement joins TRBV5-1 to TRBJ1-2; D may be TRBD1 (6 bases). The CDR3 sequence is 15 residues long. Trimming removed 2 bases at V and 4 bases at J, with 15 bases between. Germline V gives CDR1 SGHRS, CDR2 YFSETQ. The CDR3 coding sequence is TGCGCCAGCAGCTTAACGACAGGAGGGCCCTATGGCTACACCTTC. It specifies CASSLTTGGPYGYTF.

The rearrangement uses TRBV5-6 and TRBJ2-4; D gene uncertain. The CDR3 runs 14 residues. Germline CDR1 and CDR2: SGHDT and YYEEEE. V was clipped by 0 bases and J by 2 bases, with 6 bases between them. CDR3 in DNA: TGTGCCAGCAGCTTGGTGGAATCCAAAAACATTCAGTACTTC. It codes for CASSLVESKNIQYF.

The chain combines TRBV2 with TRBJ2-7, with 8 positions matching TRBD1. V was pared by 6 bases and J by 2 bases, with 6 bases of the junction left unmatched. CDR1 is SNHLY and CDR2 is FYNNEI in the germline V gene. The CDR3 runs to 14 residues. This CDR3 is CASRKGQGTYEQYF. The CDR3 region has the DNA TGTGCCAGCAGAAAAGGACAGGGCACCTACGAGCAGTACTTC.

The gene calls are TRBV5-1 and TRBJ2-2, with D unclear. This CDR3 contains 14 residues. The V gene lost 4 bases and the J gene lost 1 base, with 8 bases spanning the gap. Germline CDR1 reads SGHRS; CDR2 reads YFSETQ. CDR3 sequence: CASSRAMNTGELFF. In DNA form, the CDR3 reads TGCGCCAGCAGCCGAGCGATGAACACCGGGGAGCTGTTTTTT.

The V gene is TRBV6-1, the J gene TRBJ1-6, with 7 bases fitting TRBD1. Germline CDR1 is MNHNS and CDR2 is SASEGT. The CDR3 has 17 amino acids. V was pared by 2 bases and J by 10 bases, with 14 bases of the junction left unmatched. This CDR3 is CASSETPTQGRRSPLHF. The CDR3 DNA follows: TGTGCCAGCAGTGAAACCCCCACACAGGGGAGGAGATCACCCCTCCACTTT.

The chain employs TRBV5-1 and TRBJ2-7; D is possibly TRBD2 (5 bases). The CDR3 is made up of 15 amino acids. Germline V CDR1 and CDR2: SGHRS, YFSETQ. The V and J ends lost 0 bases and 4 bases respectively, with 14 bases between them. The CDR3 coding sequence is TGCGCCAGCAGCTTGGCCGACACTAGGCGGTACGAGCAGTACTTC. Translating gives CASSLADTRRYEQYF.

The rearrangement uses TRBV7-8 and TRBJ1-5; 8 bases agree with TRBD1. CDR3 length: 15 amino acids. V was clipped by 3 bases and J by 1 base; unmatched bases: 2. The germline V gene has CDR1 SGHVS and CDR2 FQNEAQ. This CDR3 reads CASSFQGASNQPQHF. CDR3 nucleotide sequence: TGTGCCAGCAGCTTCCAGGGGGCCAGCAATCAGCCCCAGCATTTT.

This sequence joins TRBV5-6 and TRBJ1-6, with 10 positions matching TRBD1. From germline, CDR1 is SGHDT and CDR2 YYEEEE. This CDR3 contains 15 residues. V shed 6 bases and J 10 bases; nucleotides not matched to a gene: 10. The CDR3 sequence: CASTEIGTGESPLHF. CDR3 coding DNA: TGTGCCAGCACCGAGATCGGGACAGGGGAATCACCCCTCCACTTT.

In this sample, this clone turned up a few times. At the DNA level, this CDR3 is encoded by other sequences in the same sample as well. CDR3 sequence (DNA): TGTGCCAGCAGTCTGACAGGGAACACTGAAGCTTTCTTT. This translates into CASSLTGNTEAFF. The chain carries TRBV27 and TRBJ1-1; a possible D gene is TRBD1 (6 bases). Germline CDR1 reads MNHEY; CDR2 reads SMNVEV (reference sequence). The V end lost 5 bases, the J end lost 1 base, and 8 bases lay between the germline ends. There are 13 residues in the CDR3.

The chain combines TRBV29-1 with TRBJ2-2; D remains ambiguous. This CDR3 is 14 amino acids long. Germline V gene sequence: CDR1 SQVTM, CDR2 ANQGSEA. V gave up 5 bases and J gave up 7 bases, with 17 bases separating them. CDR3 bases: TGCAGCGTTCTGCCCGTCGAAATCGGCGGGGAGCTGTTTTTT. This gives the protein CSVLPVEIGGELFF.

The J gene is TRBJ2-3, the V gene TRBV5-4, with 9 bases matching TRBD1. The CDR3 totals 15 residues. CDR1 is SGHNT and CDR2 is YYREEE in the germline V gene (reference sequence). J lost 8 bases, V lost 6 bases, and 13 bases had no gene match. In DNA form, the CDR3 reads TGTGCCAGCACCAGAAGGGGACAGGGAATGGGTACGCAGTATTTT. Protein: CASTRRGQGMGTQYF.

CDR3 amino acids: CASSYIGEQYF. The CDR3 DNA reads as TGTGCCAGCAGTTACATCGGGGAGCAGTACTTC. V is TRBV6-5 and J is TRBJ2-7; D unclear. Trimming cost V 2 bases and J 7 bases, with 6 bases left between them. The V gene's germline CDR1 is MNHEY and CDR2 SVGAGI. The CDR3 extends over 11 amino acids.

This chain links TRBV7-9 with TRBJ2-5, with TRBD1 matching 8 bases. CDR1 and CDR2 from the germline V gene are SEHNR and FQNEAQ (reference sequence). The CDR3 consists of 17 residues. V dropped 6 bases and J dropped 5; count of bases not matched to a gene: 17. CDR3 DNA: TGTGCCAGCAGTTTGCCCCAGGGGGCGAACAAGAAGGAGACCCAGTACTTC. It codes for CASSLPQGANKKETQYF.

The V and J genes are TRBV5-1 and TRBJ1-5, with D unclear. This CDR3 is built from 15 residues. Trimming left V 4 bases short and J 3 bases short, with 14 bases between. The V gene's germline CDR1 is SGHRS and CDR2 YFSETQ. CDR3 sequence reads: CASSVIPGDNQPQHF. The CDR3 DNA follows: TGCGCCAGCAGCGTTATCCCCGGAGACAATCAGCCCCAGCATTTT.

A single count supports this clone. The chain is built from TRBV2 and TRBJ1-2, with a weak D call TRBD1 (5 bases). Germline-derived CDR1 and CDR2 are SNHLY and FYNNEI. There are 11 residues in the CDR3. The DNA of the CDR3 is TGTGCTTCGGGGACGTTCTATGGCTACACCTTC. Its translation: CASGTFYGYTF.

The rearrangement joins TRBV18 to TRBJ2-2; D call uncertain. Germline V gene sequence: CDR1 KGHSH, CDR2 LQKENI. This CDR3 is 15 amino acids long. V gave up 1 base and J gave up 5 bases, with 11 bases separating them. The CDR3: CASSPLAQTTGELFF. The CDR3 coding sequence is TGTGCCAGCTCACCACTGGCCCAGACAACCGGGGAGCTGTTTTTT.

The chain recombines TRBV28 with TRBJ1-2, with TRBD1 matching 8 bases. Unmatched junction bases numbered 7, after V lost 5 bases and J lost 2 bases. In germline, CDR1 is MDHEN, CDR2 SYDVKM. The CDR3 runs to 15 residues. CDR3 sequence: CASSPSDRANYGYTF. The CDR3 DNA is TGTGCCAGCAGTCCATCGGACAGGGCAAACTATGGCTACACCTTC.

As for this clone: Other DNA sequences of this sample code for an identical CDR3. This chain joins TRBV7-2 and TRBJ2-7; D gene unclear. The V and J ends lost 3 bases and 4 bases respectively, with 7 bases between them. The CDR3 extends over 12 amino acids. Germline CDR1 and CDR2: SGHTA and FQGNSA. CDR3 sequence (DNA): TGTGCCAGCAGCTTCAACTTGTACGAGCAGTACTTC. Translation gives CASSFNLYEQYF.